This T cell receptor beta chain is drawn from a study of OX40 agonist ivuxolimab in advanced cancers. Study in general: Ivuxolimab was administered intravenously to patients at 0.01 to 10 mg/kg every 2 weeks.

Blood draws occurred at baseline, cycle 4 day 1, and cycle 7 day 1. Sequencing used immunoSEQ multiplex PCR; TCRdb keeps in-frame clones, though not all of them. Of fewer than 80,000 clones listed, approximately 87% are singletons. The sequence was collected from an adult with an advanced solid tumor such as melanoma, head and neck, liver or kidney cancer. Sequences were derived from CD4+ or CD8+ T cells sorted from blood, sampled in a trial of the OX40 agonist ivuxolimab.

CDR3 loop: CASSFGTSGYNEQFF. The CDR3 bases are TGTGCCAGCAGCTTTGGGACTAGCGGGTACAATGAGCAGTTCTTC. This chain connects TRBV5-5 to TRBJ2-1; 12 nucleotides agree with TRBD2. Germline CDR1 is SGHKS and CDR2 is YYEKEE (reference sequence). V shed 2 bases and J 4 bases; nucleotides not matched to a gene: 1. This CDR3 spans 15 amino acids.